A single sample is the source of the 31 T cell receptor beta chains below, sequenced in a study of blood T cell repertoires in COVID-19. The method was immunoSEQ multiplex PCR; TCRdb's version includes in-frame clones alone and lacks a portion of them. The data show tens of thousands of clones, more than 65% seen once. The sequenced sample consisted of peripheral blood. The receptors come from a man older than 75 with COVID-19, enrolled during active disease.

This clone was counted only a few times. This chain connects TRBV7-2 to TRBJ1-4; weak D call: TRBD1 (5 bases). Trimming pared 3 bases from V and 14 bases from J, leaving 13 bases between. The CDR3 spans 12 residues. Germline-derived CDR1 and CDR2 are SGHTA and FQGNSA. This CDR3 reads CASSLRGDSLFF. CDR3 DNA: TGTGCCAGCAGCTTGCGTGGAGACAGTCTGTTTTTT.

This clone was observed a handful of times. The rearrangement joins TRBV5-5 to TRBJ1-5; 7 bases line up with TRBD1. V gave up 3 bases and J gave up 5 bases; unmatched junction bases: 5. CDR3 length: 14 residues. Germline lookup yields CDR1 SGHKS and CDR2 YYEKEE (reference sequence). The CDR3 sequence is CASSSGQHYQPQHF. The CDR3 DNA sequence: TGTGCCAGCAGCTCGGGACAGCACTATCAGCCCCAGCATTTT.

CDR3 in amino acids: CASSSTSQGPDTQYF. The CDR3 nucleotides read TGTGCCAGCAGTTCCACCTCCCAGGGTCCAGATACGCAGTATTTT. V and J are TRBV6-6 and TRBJ2-3; tentatively, D is TRBD1 (5 bases). The V and J ends lost 4 bases and 4 bases respectively, with 15 bases between them. The CDR3 loop spans 15 amino acids. The germline gives CDR1 MNHNY, CDR2 SVGAGI (reference sequence).

The chain links TRBV7-2 to TRBJ2-7; TRBD1 matches 10 bases. The CDR3 covers 15 residues. V lost 4 bases, J lost 3 bases, and 6 bases stayed unmatched. Germline values: CDR1 SGHTA, CDR2 FQGNSA. The CDR3 reads CASSWGGQGSYEQYF. CDR3 sequence (DNA): TGTGCCAGCAGCTGGGGGGGACAGGGGAGCTACGAGCAGTACTTC.

This CDR3 is CASSPTGLGTNGSPLHF. In DNA form, the CDR3 reads TGTGCCAGCAGCCCCACAGGGCTGGGGACCAATGGTTCACCCCTCCACTTT. The chain carries TRBV7-8 and TRBJ1-6; a possible D gene is TRBD1 (6 bases). Trimming cost V 5 bases and J 9 bases, with 23 bases left between them. This CDR3 contains 17 residues. The germline V gene has CDR1 SGHVS and CDR2 FQNEAQ.

This rearrangement joins TRBV19 to TRBJ2-2, with no clear D. Trimming removed 10 bases at V and 6 bases at J, with 21 bases between. CDR1 LNHDA and CDR2 SQIVND come from the germline V gene (reference sequence). The CDR3 length is 15 residues. The CDR3 reads CATRQSLELAGELFF. CDR3 nucleotides: TGTGCCACCAGGCAATCCCTCGAATTGGCCGGGGAGCTGTTTTTT.

The chain links TRBV3-1 (or the pseudogene TRBV3-2) to TRBJ2-1; D ambiguous. Germline V CDR1 and CDR2: LGHDT, YNNKEL (reference sequence). This CDR3 is built from 14 residues. Deletions cut 0 bases from V and 2 bases from J, with 5 bases between. The CDR3 region has the DNA TGTGCCAGCAGCCAAGATAGTACCTACAATGAGCAGTTCTTC. It codes for CASSQDSTYNEQFF.

V usage is TRBV5-4 and J usage is TRBJ1-2; 12 bases align to TRBD1. The CDR3 totals 15 residues. V shed 3 bases and J 8 bases; nucleotides not matched to a gene: 8. CDR1 and CDR2 (germline): SGHNT, YYREEE (reference sequence). In DNA form, the CDR3 reads TGTGCCAGCAGCTACGGGACAGGGGGCGCGTCGGGCTACACCTTC. Translation gives CASSYGTGGASGYTF.

The genes are TRBV4-1 and TRBJ2-1; TRBD1 might be the D (5 bases). Per germline, CDR1 MGHRA and CDR2 YSYEKL. V lost 0 bases and J 3 bases, leaving 12 bases between the germline ends. The CDR3 consists of 16 residues. CDR3 nucleotides: TGCGCCAGCAGCCAAGAAAGAGACAGCCGCTACAATGAGCAGTTCTTC. Its protein product is CASSQERDSRYNEQFF.

This clone occurred a few times. V gene TRBV12-3 or TRBV12-4 combines with J gene TRBJ2-1, with unresolved D. V was clipped by 6 bases and J by 9 bases, with 9 bases between them. CDR3 length: 11 amino acids. For the CDR3, the DNA is TGTGCCAGCAGAGTACAGACTGAGCAGTTCTTC. The encoded protein is CASRVQTEQFF.

The rearrangement uses TRBV7-8 and TRBJ1-1, with D perhaps matching TRBD1 (5 bases). This CDR3 has 16 amino acids. With 1 base removed from V and 4 bases from J, the gap between germline ends came to 16 bases. Germline V lookup: CDR1 SGHVS, CDR2 FQNEAQ. This CDR3 reads CASSLEGGGDSTEAFF. The DNA for the CDR3 is TGTGCCAGCAGCTTAGAGGGCGGGGGGGACTCCACTGAAGCTTTCTTT.

This sequence joins TRBV14 and TRBJ2-1; 8 bases are a match to TRBD2. Germline lookup yields CDR1 SGHDN and CDR2 FVKESK. This CDR3 is 15 amino acids long. V gave up 0 bases and J gave up 6 bases; unmatched junction bases: 4. CDR3 nucleotides: TGTGCCAGCAGCCAAGAAGCGGGAGCGATCAATGAGCAGTTCTTC. As protein: CASSQEAGAINEQFF.

J is TRBJ2-5 and V is TRBV5-1; 11 bases are shared with TRBD1. Per germline, CDR1 SGHRS and CDR2 YFSETQ. The length of the CDR3 is 16 residues. V was pared by 1 base and J by 3 bases, with 5 bases of the junction left unmatched. CDR3 DNA: TGCGCCAGCAGCTTGCCTCGGACAGGGGGCGAAGAGACCCAGTACTTC. Translation: CASSLPRTGGEETQYF.

This clone was counted only a few times. The CDR3 region has the DNA TGCAGCGTTGAGGTGGCGGGGTATAACTATGGCTACACCTTC. Translating it yields CSVEVAGYNYGYTF. The chain is built from TRBV29-1 and TRBJ1-2; D not certain. Germline CDR1 is SQVTM and CDR2 is ANQGSEA. V lost 3 bases, J lost 1 base, and 12 bases lay in between. CDR3 length: 14 amino acids.

The rearrangement uses TRBV19 and TRBJ2-7, with 11 nucleotides matching TRBD2. The CDR3 runs to 15 residues. V was clipped by 5 bases and J by 4 bases; unmatched bases: 7. Germline V gene lookup returns CDR1 LNHDA and CDR2 SQIVND (reference sequence). The CDR3: CASSATLAGVYEQYV. The CDR3 DNA is TGTGCCAGTAGTGCGACACTAGCGGGGGTTTACGAGCAGTACGTC.

J is TRBJ1-5 and V is TRBV5-6; 7 nucleotides line up with TRBD1. J gave up 5 bases and V 0 bases, and 5 bases lay outside the gene matches. Germline CDR1 and CDR2: SGHDT and YYEEEE. The CDR3 has 15 amino acids. In DNA, the CDR3 is TGTGCCAGCAGCTTGGGACAGGGTGGGGATCAGCCCCAGCATTTT. Translating it yields CASSLGQGGDQPQHF.

The chain carries TRBV6-5 and TRBJ1-5, with 9 bases matching TRBD1. Germline values: CDR1 MNHEY, CDR2 SVGAGI. With V trimmed by 7 bases and J by 7 bases, 8 bases remained unmatched. This CDR3 has 14 residues. This chain's CDR3 is CASNTQGAGQPQHF. The CDR3 coding sequence is TGTGCCAGCAATACACAGGGGGCTGGACAGCCCCAGCATTTT.

This sequence joins TRBV10-3 and TRBJ2-1, with 7 positions matching TRBD2. The CDR3 is 16 residues long. V dropped 7 bases and J dropped 8; count of bases not matched to a gene: 17. CDR1 ENHRY and CDR2 SYGVKD come from the germline V gene. The CDR3 sequence: CAITAGRDYINDEQFF. In DNA, the CDR3 is TGTGCCATCACCGCCGGCCGGGACTACATCAATGATGAGCAGTTCTTC.

This rearrangement joins TRBV5-4 to TRBJ1-1; 9 nucleotides match TRBD1. V lost 0 bases and J lost 1; bases outside the gene matches: 7. Germline loops: CDR1 SGHNT, CDR2 YYREEE (reference sequence). This CDR3 is built from 17 residues. The CDR3 nucleotides are TGTGCCAGCAGCTTGGGACAGGGGGTTTTCGAGAACACTGAAGCTTTCTTT. Protein: CASSLGQGVFENTEAFF.

The chain employs TRBV27 and TRBJ1-4; 8 nucleotides line up with TRBD1. The germline gives CDR1 MNHEY, CDR2 SMNVEV (reference sequence). V trimming: 2 bases; J trimming: 6 bases; junction bases outside the gene matches: 8. The CDR3 totals 16 residues. CDR3 nucleotide sequence: TGTGCCAGCAGTTTACATACAGGGGGTACAGATGAAAAACTGTTTTTT. As protein: CASSLHTGGTDEKLFF.

The chain carries TRBV5-8 and TRBJ2-2; 10 bases match TRBD1. The germline V gene encodes CDR1 SGHTS and CDR2 YDEGEE. The CDR3 runs to 16 residues. Germline trimming cut 4 bases from V and 3 bases from J; bases unmatched to any gene: 6. The CDR3 is CASSPRDRGYTGELFF. The CDR3 nucleotides are TGTGCCAGCAGCCCCCGGGACAGGGGCTACACCGGGGAGCTGTTTTTT.

The chain carries TRBV9 and TRBJ1-2; a weak D match, TRBD1 (6 bases). This CDR3 has 13 residues. Germline CDR1 reads SGDLS; CDR2 reads YYNGEE. V gave up 6 bases and J gave up 3 bases, with 12 bases separating them. CDR3 in amino acids: CASTRGRDYGYTF. The CDR3 DNA reads TGTGCCAGCACCAGGGGACGAGACTATGGCTACACCTTC.

This chain links TRBV21-1 with TRBJ1-1; the table gives TRBD1 as D, unverified against the DNA. TRBV21-1 is an annotated pseudogene. The CDR3 extends over 13 amino acids. CDR3 region: CASMGTGGTEAFF. CDR3 coding DNA: TGTGCCAGCATGGGGACAGGGGGCACTGAAGCTTTCTTT.

The rearrangement uses TRBV5-1 and TRBJ2-1, with D perhaps matching TRBD2 (6 bases). The CDR3 extends over 14 amino acids. V was clipped by 0 bases and J by 9 bases, with 13 bases between them. The V gene's germline CDR1 is SGHRS and CDR2 YFSETQ. CDR3 protein: CASSLAAGKGEQFF. The CDR3 DNA follows: TGCGCCAGCAGCTTGGCGGCGGGAAAGGGTGAGCAGTTCTTC.

The chain combines TRBV6-5 with TRBJ1-4; D remains ambiguous. The CDR3 runs 16 residues. Per the germline V gene, CDR1 is MNHEY and CDR2 is SVGAGI. V was trimmed by 2 bases and J by 7 bases, leaving 17 bases between them. The CDR3, as DNA: TGTGCCAGCAGTTACGGCGGTGGAATACGGAGTGAAAAACTGTTTTTT. The encoded protein is CASSYGGGIRSEKLFF.

In nucleotides, the CDR3 is TGTGCCAGCAGCTTCCGACAGGTAATGAACACTGAAGCTTTCTTT. This encodes CASSFRQVMNTEAFF. The chain carries TRBV7-6 and TRBJ1-1, with D perhaps matching TRBD1 (6 bases). Per germline, CDR1 SGHVS and CDR2 FNYEAQ. V dropped 3 bases and J dropped 0 bases, with 11 bases sitting between them. This CDR3 spans 15 amino acids.

The genes are TRBV2 and TRBJ1-4; 8 positions match TRBD1. The CDR3 covers 12 residues. Germline-derived CDR1 and CDR2 are SNHLY and FYNNEI. The J segment lost 5 bases and the V segment lost 7 bases, leaving 0 bases of the junction unmatched. In DNA form, the CDR3 reads TGTGCCAGCAACAGGGGGAATGAAAAACTGTTTTTT. Translating gives CASNRGNEKLFF.

The genes are TRBV2 and TRBJ2-1; D possibly corresponds to TRBD2 (6 bases). Germline V CDR1 and CDR2: SNHLY, FYNNEI. V gave up 8 bases and J gave up 3 bases, with 20 bases separating them. This CDR3 is built from 16 residues. CDR3 sequence: CASGGGVGIGYNEQFF. In nucleotides, the CDR3 is TGTGCCAGCGGAGGAGGGGTTGGAATCGGCTACAATGAGCAGTTCTTC.

The J gene is TRBJ2-1, the V gene TRBV18; perhaps TRBD1 as D (6 bases). Trimming shortened V by 4 bases and J by 1 base, and 11 bases separated the two germline ends. Germline V gives CDR1 KGHSH, CDR2 LQKENI. The CDR3 totals 15 residues. The CDR3: CASSLQGFSYNEQFF. CDR3 in DNA: TGTGCCAGCTCACTCCAGGGGTTTTCCTACAATGAGCAGTTCTTC.

The J gene is TRBJ1-1, the V gene TRBV6-2 or TRBV6-3; D unclear. Trimming took off 2 bases at V and 0 bases at J, with 7 bases between the two ends. The CDR3 has 14 residues. CDR1 MNHEY and CDR2 SVGEGT come from the germline V gene. Here the CDR3 DNA reads TGTGCCAGCAGTTACGCGGGAATGAACACTGAAGCTTTCTTT. It is translated as CASSYAGMNTEAFF.

V gene TRBV28 combines with J gene TRBJ2-5; D may be TRBD2 (7 bases). In germline, CDR1 is MDHEN, CDR2 SYDVKM. This CDR3 is built from 16 residues. With 5 bases removed from V and 9 bases from J, the gap between germline ends came to 25 bases. Written as DNA, the CDR3 is TGTGCCAGCAGTCCCCTGGACGGGGGGCGGCGAGACGCCCAGTACTTC. Translation: CASSPLDGGRRDAQYF. Looking up the rest from reference TRBV28 and TRBJ2-5 gives the full variable domain: DVKVTQSSRYLVKRTGEKVFLECVQDMDHENMFWYRQDPGLGLRLIYFSYDVKMKEKGDIPEGYSVSREKKERFSLILESASTNQTSMYLCASSPLDGGRRDAQYFGPGTRLLVL.